These 5 T cell receptor beta chains share one sample of origin, sequenced in a study of control samples from healthy donors and cancer patients. The protocol was immunoSEQ multiplex PCR, while the TCRdb copy is restricted to in-frame clones and leaves out a portion. The sample holds about 70,000 clones, less than 95% seen once. The sequenced sample was blood. These receptors were taken from a woman younger than 45 in good health.

The gene calls are TRBV7-2 and TRBJ1-4, with D perhaps TRBD1 (5 bases). CDR3 length: 16 residues. Trimming stripped 5 bases from V and 4 bases from J, with 17 bases between. Germline values: CDR1 SGHTA, CDR2 FQGNSA. Here the CDR3 DNA reads TGTGCCAGCAGCCCCGTAGGGGTGCCCCATAATGAAAAACTGTTTTTT. Translating it yields CASSPVGVPHNEKLFF.

The chain links TRBV30 to TRBJ1-2; D remains unclear. The V end lost 2 bases, the J end lost 5 bases, and 12 bases lay between the germline ends. This CDR3 comprises 13 residues. Germline CDR1 reads GTSNPN; CDR2 reads SVGIG (reference sequence). The chain's CDR3 is CAWSPLGTYGYTF. The CDR3 DNA reads as TGTGCCTGGAGTCCTTTGGGAACTTATGGCTACACCTTC. The full variable domain, with the rest looked up from reference TRBV30 and TRBJ1-2, is SQTIHQWPATLVQPVGSPLSLECTVEGTSNPNLYWYRQAAGRGLQLLFYSVGIGQISSEVPQNLSASRPQDRQFILSSKKLLLSDSGFYLCAWSPLGTYGYTFGSGTRLTVV.

The chain combines TRBV4-2 with TRBJ2-6; 9 positions agree with TRBD1. Germline loops: CDR1 LGHNA, CDR2 YNFKEQ. Germline trimming cut 6 bases from V and 4 bases from J; bases unmatched to any gene: 7. The length of the CDR3 is 16 residues. CDR3 in DNA: TGTGCCAGCAGAAAACAGGGGGCAACCGGGGCCAACGTCCTGACTTTC. It codes for CASRKQGATGANVLTF.

The V call is TRBV28, the J call TRBJ1-1; a weak D match, TRBD1 (5 bases). This CDR3 has 14 residues. Trimming cost V 8 bases and J 0 bases, with 13 bases left between them. Germline CDR1 and CDR2: MDHEN and SYDVKM. The CDR3 loop is CASGTLGMNTEAFF. The CDR3 DNA sequence: TGTGCCAGCGGGACTTTGGGCATGAACACTGAAGCTTTCTTT. The variable domain in full, with the rest retrieved from reference TRBV28 and TRBJ1-1, is DVKVTQSSRYLVKRTGEKVFLECVQDMDHENMFWYRQDPGLGLRLIYFSYDVKMKEKGDIPEGYSVSREKKERFSLILESASTNQTSMYLCASGTLGMNTEAFFGQGTRLTVV.

V and J are TRBV3-1 (or the pseudogene TRBV3-2) and TRBJ2-1; 15 bases agree with TRBD2. CDR1 is LGHDT, CDR2 YNNKEL, per germline (reference sequence). This CDR3 has 17 amino acids. J lost 4 bases, V lost 3 bases, and 4 bases had no gene match. In DNA form, the CDR3 reads TGTGCCAGCAGCCAGACAGGACTAGCGGGGGGGTACAATGAGCAGTTCTTC. It yields the protein CASSQTGLAGGYNEQFF.